This T cell receptor beta chain was sequenced for a study of T cells in localized non-small cell lung cancer. General study findings and limits: The study detected a median about 60 of the top 100 tumor clones in adjacent lung.

Notes on this clone: What it binds is unknown.

TCRdb's table, derived via immunoSEQ multiplex PCR, lists solely in-frame clones and lacks some. This sample has around 1,700 clones, with approximately 25% found just once. Per germline, CDR1 SGDLS and CDR2 YYNGEE. The V gene lost 3 bases and the J gene lost 1 base, with 8 bases spanning the gap. The CDR3 loop spans 13 amino acids. The TCR originated in an older female donor with stage II lung adenocarcinoma. The V call is TRBV9, the J call TRBJ2-7; no clear D gene. Sequenced material: normal lung tissue next to the tumor, taken before any cancer treatment. CDR3 DNA sequence: TGTGCCAGCAGCGGGATTGGGTCCTACGAGCAGTACTTC. Its protein is CASSGIGSYEQYF. Full variable domain (outside the CDR3, taken from reference TRBV9 and TRBJ2-7): DSGVTQTPKHLITATGQRVTLRCSPRSGDLSVYWYQQSLDQGLQFLIQYYNGEERAKGNILERFSAQQFPDLHSELNLSSLELGDSALYFCASSGIGSYEQYFGPGTRLTVT.